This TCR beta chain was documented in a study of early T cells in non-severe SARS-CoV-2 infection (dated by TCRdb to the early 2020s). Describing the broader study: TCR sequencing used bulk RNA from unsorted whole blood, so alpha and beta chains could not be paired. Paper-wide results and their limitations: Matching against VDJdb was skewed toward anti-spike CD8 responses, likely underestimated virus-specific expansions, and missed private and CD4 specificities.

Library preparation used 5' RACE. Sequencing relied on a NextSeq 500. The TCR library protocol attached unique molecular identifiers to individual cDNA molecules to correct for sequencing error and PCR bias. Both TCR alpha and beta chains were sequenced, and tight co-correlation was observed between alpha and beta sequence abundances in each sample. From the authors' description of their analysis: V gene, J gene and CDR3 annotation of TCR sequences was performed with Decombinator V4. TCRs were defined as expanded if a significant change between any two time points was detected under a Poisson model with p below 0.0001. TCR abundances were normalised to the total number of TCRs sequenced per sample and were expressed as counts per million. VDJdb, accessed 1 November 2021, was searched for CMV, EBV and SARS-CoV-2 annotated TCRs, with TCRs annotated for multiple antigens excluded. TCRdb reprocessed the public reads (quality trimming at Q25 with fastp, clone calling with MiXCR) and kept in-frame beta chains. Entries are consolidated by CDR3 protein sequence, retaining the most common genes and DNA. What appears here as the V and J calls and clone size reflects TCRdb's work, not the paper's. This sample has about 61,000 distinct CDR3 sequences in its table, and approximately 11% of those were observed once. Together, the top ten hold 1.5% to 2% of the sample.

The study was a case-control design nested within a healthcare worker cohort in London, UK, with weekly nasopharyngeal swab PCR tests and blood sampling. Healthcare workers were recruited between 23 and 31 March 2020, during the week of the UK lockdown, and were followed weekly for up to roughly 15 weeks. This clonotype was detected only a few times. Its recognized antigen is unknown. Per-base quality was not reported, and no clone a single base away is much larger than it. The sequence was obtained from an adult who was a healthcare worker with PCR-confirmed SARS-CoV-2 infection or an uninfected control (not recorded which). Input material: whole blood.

The sequence in DNA is TGCGCCAGCAGCCAAGACTGGTTATCCTACAATGAGCAGTTCTTC. Translated, it gives CASSQDWLSYNEQFF. Here the chain combines TRBV4-3 and TRBJ2-1, with the D gene uncertain. CDR1 and CDR2 are read off the germline V gene as LGHNA and YSLEER. The CDR3 numbers 15 residues from cysteine through phenylalanine. The read is trimmed to its CDR3 DNA, 45 bases read in frame from base 1. V gives up 0 bases and J gives up 1 base, and the segment between their germline ends measures 7 bases.